This T cell receptor (beta chain) stems from a study of vaccination and CD4 T cells after COVID-19. Study-level information: The authors used overlapping spike peptides from SARS-CoV-2, HCoV-NL63, HCoV-OC43 and HCoV-229E to stimulate cells. Findings of the study overall: Median SARS-CoV-2-reactive clonotypes rose from about 20 to 38, not significantly.

Oncomine TCR Beta short-read sequencing was applied to DNA from cultured CD4+ T cells. TCRdb itself ran the PCR reads through MiXCR, one entry per CDR3 protein. The sample contains under 10,000 distinct CDR3 sequences, roughly 19% of which appear only once. A word on this clonotype: Its antigen is currently unknown.

This CDR3 comprises 18 residues. Germline values: CDR1 MNHNS, CDR2 SASEGT. V was pared by 5 bases and J by 5 bases, with 14 bases of the junction left unmatched. Treatment defined: roughly nine-day PBMC culture with coronavirus spike peptide pools or control peptides (ViraFEST assay). This sequence was found in a human donor who had recovered from COVID-19. This rearrangement joins TRBV6-1 to TRBJ2-2; 10 nucleotides agree with TRBD1. The specimen comprised CD4+ T cells from blood, cultured in vitro, sampled after SARS-CoV-2 vaccination. CDR3 sequence (DNA): TGTGCCAGCAGTACACCCTGGGGACAGGGGAGGAAAACCGGGGAGCTGTTTTTT. Amino acid sequence: CASSTPWGQGRKTGELFF.